This T cell receptor beta chain was identified in a study of cytomegalovirus exposure and HLA in healthy donors. Study results and caveats: Roughly 170 TCR beta chains were listed as cytomegalovirus-associated. Researchers reported from a later analysis that most CMV-associated TCR beta chains appeared HLA-restricted. Later analysis demonstrated an association between a missense DCLRE1C variant and TCR beta V- and J-gene trimming.

PCR used 60 Vbeta primers and 13 Jbeta primers. The assay was immunoSEQ multiplex PCR, and TCRdb's table has in-frame clones only and misses some. This sample has some 140,000 clones, with around 85% found just once. This clone was picked up a small number of times. Its matching antigen is unknown. Every donor was a healthy person donating bone marrow. Germline CDR1 MNHEY, CDR2 SVGAGI. This CDR3 contains 15 residues. J gave up 3 bases and V 6 bases, and 3 bases lay outside the gene matches. The chain uses TRBV6-5 and TRBJ1-6; 9 positions agree with TRBD1. The clonotype was recovered from a woman aged 45-65 years in good health and CMV-seropositive. Sequenced: PBMCs. CDR3 in DNA: TGTGCCAGCAGACTGGGACAGGGCTATAATTCACCCCTCCACTTT. It codes for CASRLGQGYNSPLHF.